This T cell receptor (beta chain) was profiled in a study of T cells after yellow fever vaccination. Trimming took off 2 bases at V and 1 base at J, with 7 bases between the two ends. Germline loops: CDR1 SGHDT, CDR2 YYEEEE. This CDR3 contains 15 residues. This clonotype occurred many times. TCRdb ran MiXCR on the 5' RACE reads and lists one entry per CDR3 protein. The sample has approximately 110,000 distinct CDR3 sequences; about 7.4% are singletons. Material: CD4+ T cells sorted from PBMCs, obtained more than 8 days after the first yellow fever vaccination. The sequence came from a man aged 18 to 29 who received the YFV17D yellow fever vaccine. The chain joins TRBV5-6 to TRBJ1-6, with D uncertain. The CDR3 DNA sequence: TGTGCCAGCAGCTTTTGGGGATCCTATAATTCACCCCTCCACTTT. As protein: CASSFWGSYNSPLHF.